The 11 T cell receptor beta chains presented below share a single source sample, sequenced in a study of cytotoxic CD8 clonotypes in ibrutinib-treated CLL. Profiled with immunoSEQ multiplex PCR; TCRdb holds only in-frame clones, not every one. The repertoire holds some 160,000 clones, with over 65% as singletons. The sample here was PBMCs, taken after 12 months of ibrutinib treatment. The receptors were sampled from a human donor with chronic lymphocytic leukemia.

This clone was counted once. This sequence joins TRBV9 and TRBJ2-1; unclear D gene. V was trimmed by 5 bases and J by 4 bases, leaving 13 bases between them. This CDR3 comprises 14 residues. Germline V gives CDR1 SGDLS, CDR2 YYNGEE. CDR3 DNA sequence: TGTGCCAGCAGTAGTGGGTATTCGTACAATGAGCAGTTCTTC. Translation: CASSSGYSYNEQFF.

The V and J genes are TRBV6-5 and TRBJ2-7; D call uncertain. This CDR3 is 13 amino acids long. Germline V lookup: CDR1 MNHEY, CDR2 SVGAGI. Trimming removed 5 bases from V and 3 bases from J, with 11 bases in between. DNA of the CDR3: TGTGCCAGCAGTGGCGCTGGGTTCTACGAGCAGTACTTC. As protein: CASSGAGFYEQYF.

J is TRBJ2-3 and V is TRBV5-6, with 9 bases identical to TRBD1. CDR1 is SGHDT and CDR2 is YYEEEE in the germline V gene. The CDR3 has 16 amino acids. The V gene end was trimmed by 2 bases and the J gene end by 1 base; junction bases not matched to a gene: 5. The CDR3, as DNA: TGTGCCAGCAGCTTTCGCAGGACAGGGGGCACAGATACGCAGTATTTT. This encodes CASSFRRTGGTDTQYF. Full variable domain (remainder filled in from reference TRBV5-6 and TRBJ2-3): DAGVTQSPTHLIKTRGQQVTLRCSPKSGHDTVSWYQQALGQGPQFIFQYYEEEERQRGNFPDRFSGHQFPNYSSELNVNALLLGDSALYLCASSFRRTGGTDTQYFGPGTRLTVL.

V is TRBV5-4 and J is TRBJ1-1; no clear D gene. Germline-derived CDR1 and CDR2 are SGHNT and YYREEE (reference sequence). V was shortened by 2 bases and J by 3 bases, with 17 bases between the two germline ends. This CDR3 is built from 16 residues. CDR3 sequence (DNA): TGTGCCAGCAGCTTCGGAGTTGGGGAAAGGGACACTGAAGCTTTCTTT. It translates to CASSFGVGERDTEAFF.

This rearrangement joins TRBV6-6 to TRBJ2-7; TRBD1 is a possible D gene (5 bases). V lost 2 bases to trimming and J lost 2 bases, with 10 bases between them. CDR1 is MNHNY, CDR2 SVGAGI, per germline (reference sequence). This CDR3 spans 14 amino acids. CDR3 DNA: TGTGCCAGCAGTTACGGCCAGGGCCCCTACGAGCAGTACTTC. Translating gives CASSYGQGPYEQYF.

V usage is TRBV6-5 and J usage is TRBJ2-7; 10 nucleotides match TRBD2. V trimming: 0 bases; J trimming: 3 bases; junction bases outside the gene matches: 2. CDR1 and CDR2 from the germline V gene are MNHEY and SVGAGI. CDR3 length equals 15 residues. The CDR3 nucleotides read TGTGCCAGCAGTTACTCTAGCGGGGGGCACTACGAGCAGTACTTC. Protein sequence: CASSYSSGGHYEQYF.

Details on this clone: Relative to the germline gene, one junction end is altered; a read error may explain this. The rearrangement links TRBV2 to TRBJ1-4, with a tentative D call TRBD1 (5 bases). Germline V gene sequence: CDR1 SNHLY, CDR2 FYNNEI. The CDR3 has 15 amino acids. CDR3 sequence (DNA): TGTACCAGCAGAGAACGGGGGGTGACTAATGAAAAACTGTTTTTT. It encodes CTSRERGVTNEKLFF.

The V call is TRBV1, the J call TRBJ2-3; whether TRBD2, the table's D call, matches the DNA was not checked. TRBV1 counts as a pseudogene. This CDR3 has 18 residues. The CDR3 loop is CTSSQERIAGVPVDTQYF. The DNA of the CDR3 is TGCACCAGCAGCCAAGAGAGGATAGCGGGGGTCCCTGTGGATACGCAGTATTTT.

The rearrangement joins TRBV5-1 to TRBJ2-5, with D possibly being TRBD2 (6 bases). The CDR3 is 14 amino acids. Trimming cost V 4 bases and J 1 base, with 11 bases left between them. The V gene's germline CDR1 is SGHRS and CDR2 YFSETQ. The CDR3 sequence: CASSNGDSQETQYF. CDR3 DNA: TGCGCCAGCAGCAATGGGGACTCCCAAGAGACCCAGTACTTC.

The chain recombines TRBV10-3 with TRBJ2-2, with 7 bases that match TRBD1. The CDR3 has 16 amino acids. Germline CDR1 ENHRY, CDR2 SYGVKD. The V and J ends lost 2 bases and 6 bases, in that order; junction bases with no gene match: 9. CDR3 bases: TGTGCCATCAGTGAGCGAGCAGGGGGTGCATCCGGGGAGCTGTTTTTT. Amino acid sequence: CAISERAGGASGELFF.

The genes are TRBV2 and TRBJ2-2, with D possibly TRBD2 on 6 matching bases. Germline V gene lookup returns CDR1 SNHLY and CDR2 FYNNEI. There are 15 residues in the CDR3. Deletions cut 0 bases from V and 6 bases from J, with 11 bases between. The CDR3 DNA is TGTGCCAGCAGTGAAGCGGGGACTGCTGCCGGGGAGCTGTTTTTT. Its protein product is CASSEAGTAAGELFF. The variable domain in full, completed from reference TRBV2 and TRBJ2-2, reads EPEVTQTPSHQVTQMGQEVILRCVPISNHLYFYWYRQILGQKVEFLVSFYNNEISEKSEIFDDQFSVERPDGSNFTLKIRSTKLEDSAMYFCASSEAGTAAGELFFGEGSRLTVL.